What follows are 24 T cell receptor beta chains derived from one specimen sequenced in a study of cytomegalovirus exposure and HLA in healthy donors (dated by TCRdb to about 2017). The method behind the library was the immunoSEQ multiplex PCR assay. Entries here come from immuneACCESS through TCRdb and include only in-frame sequences with V and J called. Some clones fail to appear in such tables; in the studies checked, an unresolved V gene covers under half of the shortfall, and the cause of the remainder is unknown. The sample has 250,000 or so clones on record, 87% of them singletons. The leading ten clones occupy 2.6% of the sample. The material sequenced was PBMCs. Receptors originate from a man between 18 and 35 years old in good health and CMV-seronegative.

The sample holds one count of this clone. The chain recombines TRBV9 with TRBJ2-1; a possible D gene is TRBD1 (6 bases). V gave up 0 bases and J gave up 13 bases, with 20 bases separating them. Per the germline V gene, CDR1 is SGDLS and CDR2 is YYNGEE. The CDR3 extends over 15 amino acids. CDR3 nucleotide sequence: TGTGCCAGCAGCGTAGAGGGGGACCCCGGACAACCCCAGTTCTTC. Its protein is CASSVEGDPGQPQFF.

V usage is TRBV28 and J usage is TRBJ2-2; D perhaps matches TRBD1 (5 bases). Trimming removed 8 bases at V and 2 bases at J, with 12 bases between. Germline-derived CDR1 and CDR2 are MDHEN and SYDVKM. This CDR3 contains 14 residues. CDR3 nucleotides: TGTGCCAGCTCCTTAGGGGAAAACACCGGGGAGCTGTTTTTT. This sequence encodes CASSLGENTGELFF.

The V and J genes are TRBV10-3 and TRBJ2-1; 8 nucleotides match TRBD2. This CDR3 region has 19 residues. Looked up from germline, CDR1 is ENHRY and CDR2 is SYGVKD. V lost 4 bases and J lost 9; bases outside the gene matches: 23. This chain's CDR3 is CAISGASGSDGGTWREQFF. Here the CDR3 DNA reads TGTGCCATCAGTGGGGCTAGCGGGTCTGACGGCGGAACCTGGCGTGAGCAGTTCTTC.

The chain joins TRBV5-1 to TRBJ2-7; TRBD1 matches 8 bases. Germline V gene data show CDR1 as SGHRS and CDR2 as YFSETQ. The CDR3 has 14 residues. Trimming took 0 bases from V and 4 from J; bases not matched to a gene: 3. CDR3 sequence reads: CASSLGTGQYEQYF. The CDR3 DNA follows: TGCGCCAGCAGCTTGGGGACAGGGCAGTACGAGCAGTACTTC. Complete variable domain (other parts from reference TRBV5-1 and TRBJ2-7): KAGVTQTPRYLIKTRGQQVTLSCSPISGHRSVSWYQQTPGQGLQFLFEYFSETQRNKGNFPGRFSGRQFSNSRSEMNVSTLELGDSALYLCASSLGTGQYEQYFGPGTRLTVT.

The J gene is TRBJ2-7, the V gene TRBV2, with 9 positions matching TRBD2. Trimming took 1 base from V and 3 from J; bases not matched to a gene: 1. Germline assignment: CDR1 SNHLY and CDR2 FYNNEI. This CDR3 has 14 amino acids. CDR3: CASSEEAGGYEQYF. The CDR3 DNA is TGTGCCAGCAGTGAAGAAGCGGGAGGCTACGAGCAGTACTTC.

The CDR3 here is CASSSLLAGSTDTQYF. Here the CDR3 DNA reads TGTGCCAGCAGCTCGCTACTAGCGGGGAGCACAGATACGCAGTATTTT. The V gene is TRBV5-6, the J gene TRBJ2-3; 10 nucleotides match TRBD2. The CDR3 sequence is 16 residues long. Trimming took 3 bases from V and 0 from J; bases not matched to a gene: 4. Germline CDR1 reads SGHDT; CDR2 reads YYEEEE. The full variable domain, its missing parts supplied by reference TRBV5-6 and TRBJ2-3, is DAGVTQSPTHLIKTRGQQVTLRCSPKSGHDTVSWYQQALGQGPQFIFQYYEEEERQRGNFPDRFSGHQFPNYSSELNVNALLLGDSALYLCASSSLLAGSTDTQYFGPGTRLTVL.

The chain carries TRBV5-4 and TRBJ2-7; 9 nucleotides line up with TRBD1. Trimming cost V 6 bases and J 5 bases; bases outside gene matches: 6. The V gene's germline CDR1 is SGHNT and CDR2 YYREEE (reference sequence). CDR3 length equals 13 residues. The CDR3 region is CASMGGQGNEQYF. The CDR3, as DNA: TGTGCCAGCATGGGGGGACAGGGTAACGAGCAGTACTTC.

This clone was found a few times. The chain links TRBV30 to TRBJ1-5; D might be TRBD1 (5 bases). V was pared by 4 bases and J by 2 bases, with 9 bases between. CDR1 is GTSNPN, CDR2 SVGIG, per germline (reference sequence). The CDR3 is 13 residues long. The CDR3 protein is CAWNGGGNQPQHF. As DNA, the CDR3 is TGTGCCTGGAACGGAGGGGGCAATCAGCCCCAGCATTTT.

The chain uses TRBV5-6 and TRBJ2-4; D not resolved. CDR1 and CDR2 (germline): SGHDT, YYEEEE. The CDR3 loop spans 14 amino acids. V dropped 0 bases and J dropped 0 bases, with 4 bases sitting between them. CDR3 coding DNA: TGTGCCAGCAGCTTGGGACTAGCCAAAAACATTCAGTACTTC. Translated, it gives CASSLGLAKNIQYF. The full variable domain, rest sourced from reference TRBV5-6 and TRBJ2-4, is DAGVTQSPTHLIKTRGQQVTLRCSPKSGHDTVSWYQQALGQGPQFIFQYYEEEERQRGNFPDRFSGHQFPNYSSELNVNALLLGDSALYLCASSLGLAKNIQYFGAGTRLSVL.

The V call is TRBV4-3, the J call TRBJ2-2; maybe TRBD2 (6 bases). V gave up 0 bases and J gave up 3 bases, with 20 bases separating them. The CDR3 has 19 residues. Germline V gene sequence: CDR1 LGHNA, CDR2 YSLEER. The CDR3 DNA follows: TGCGCCAGCAGCCAAGATGGAGGCAGACCTGGGAGGTACACCGGGGAGCTGTTTTTT. This codes for CASSQDGGRPGRYTGELFF.

J is TRBJ2-1 and V is TRBV5-1; possibly TRBD1 for D (5 bases). The germline gives CDR1 SGHRS, CDR2 YFSETQ. The CDR3 length is 14 residues. Trimming removed 7 bases at V and 9 bases at J, with 20 bases between. The CDR3, as DNA: TGCGCCAGCCAGGACACCCCTACCTATCCTGAGCAGTTCTTC. Its translation is CASQDTPTYPEQFF.

The chain is built from TRBV28 and TRBJ1-5; 8 nucleotides agree with TRBD1. The CDR3 extends over 15 amino acids. The germline gives CDR1 MDHEN, CDR2 SYDVKM. Trimming cost V 4 bases and J 1 base; bases outside gene matches: 3. In nucleotides, the CDR3 is TGTGCCAGCAGTTCAGGGGGCCTGAGCAATCAGCCCCAGCATTTT. Protein product: CASSSGGLSNQPQHF.

V is TRBV19 and J is TRBJ2-2; 7 bases fit TRBD1. The CDR3 has 14 residues. In germline, CDR1 is LNHDA, CDR2 SQIVND (reference sequence). After removal of 4 bases from V and 7 bases from J, the junction contained 6 bases not matched to a gene. The CDR3 reads CASSTGQWGGELFF. The CDR3 coding sequence is TGTGCCAGTAGTACGGGACAGTGGGGCGGGGAGCTGTTTTTT. The full variable domain, its missing parts supplied by reference TRBV19 and TRBJ2-2, is DGGITQSPKYLFRKEGQNVTLSCEQNLNHDAMYWYRQDPGQGLRLIYYSQIVNDFQKGDIAEGYSVSREKKESFPLTVTSAQKNPTAFYLCASSTGQWGGELFFGEGSRLTVL.

This chain connects TRBV7-9 to TRBJ1-1, with D unclear. Trimming stripped 1 base from V and 1 base from J, with 16 bases between. The CDR3 has 17 amino acids. The germline CDR1 and CDR2 sequences are SEHNR and FQNEAQ (reference sequence). The CDR3: CASSLVEGSGTNTEAFF. The CDR3 DNA follows: TGTGCCAGCAGCTTAGTTGAAGGATCGGGAACGAACACTGAAGCTTTCTTT.

The CDR3 protein is CASSRSLNEKLFF. CDR3 in DNA: TGTGCCAGCAGCCGTTCACTAAATGAAAAACTGTTTTTT. The gene calls are TRBV28 and TRBJ1-4; D remains ambiguous. This CDR3 is built from 13 residues. From germline, CDR1 is MDHEN and CDR2 SYDVKM. V was trimmed by 6 bases and J by 5 bases, leaving 10 bases between them.

The chain couples TRBV5-1 to TRBJ2-3, with TRBD1 matching over 7 bases. In germline, CDR1 is SGHRS, CDR2 YFSETQ. V dropped 4 bases and J dropped 2; count of bases not matched to a gene: 4. The CDR3 consists of 14 residues. The CDR3 sequence is CASSLGQPTDTQYF. The CDR3 coding sequence is TGCGCCAGCAGCCTGGGACAGCCCACAGATACGCAGTATTTT.

This chain uses TRBV9 with TRBJ2-1; D not certain. This CDR3 contains 16 residues. Germline assignment: CDR1 SGDLS and CDR2 YYNGEE. The V end was cut by 4 bases, the J end by 7 bases, with 21 bases between. The CDR3 here is CASSPSPNNLVNEQFF. The CDR3 DNA reads as TGTGCCAGCAGCCCGAGCCCCAACAACCTAGTAAATGAGCAGTTCTTC.

V usage is TRBV28 and J usage is TRBJ2-3; D gene ambiguous. Germline V gene lookup returns CDR1 MDHEN and CDR2 SYDVKM. The CDR3 is made up of 13 amino acids. Trimming removed 2 bases from V and 9 bases from J, with 12 bases in between. The CDR3 here is CASSLAVLRTQYF. The CDR3 nucleotides read TGTGCCAGCAGTTTAGCGGTTCTTAGGACGCAGTATTTT.

The J gene is TRBJ2-5, the V gene TRBV27; 14 bases match TRBD2. The V gene's germline CDR1 is MNHEY and CDR2 SMNVEV (reference sequence). V lost 5 bases to trimming and J lost 4 bases; unmatched junction nucleotides: 15. The CDR3 spans 19 residues. DNA for the CDR3: TGTGCCAGCAGTCCCGAAGTCCCGGGACTAGCGGGAGCGATAGAGACCCAGTACTTC. This encodes CASSPEVPGLAGAIETQYF.

The chain recombines TRBV7-9 with TRBJ2-7, with 13 bases that match TRBD2. CDR1 and CDR2 (germline): SEHNR, FQNEAQ (reference sequence). This CDR3 is built from 14 residues. V gave up 6 bases and J gave up 3 bases; unmatched junction bases: 2. CDR3 bases: TGTGCCAGCAGTCGGACTAGCGGGGGCTACGAGCAGTACTTC. It codes for CASSRTSGGYEQYF. The complete variable domain, with remaining parts taken from reference TRBV7-9 and TRBJ2-7, reads DTGVSQNPRHKITKRGQNVTFRCDPISEHNRLYWYRQTLGQGPEFLTYFQNEAQLEKSRLLSDRFSAERPKGSFSTLEIQRTEQGDSAMYLCASSRTSGGYEQYFGPGTRLTVT.

The chain is built from TRBV6-4 and TRBJ2-4; TRBD2 matches 12 bases. After removal of 4 bases from V and 0 bases from J, the junction contained 7 bases not matched to a gene. This CDR3 spans 18 amino acids. Germline CDR1 reads MRHNA; CDR2 reads SNTAGT. This CDR3 is CASSATSGGHIAKNIQYF. In nucleotides, the CDR3 is TGTGCCAGCAGTGCGACTAGCGGGGGTCACATAGCCAAAAACATTCAGTACTTC.

This rearrangement joins TRBV6-5 to TRBJ2-7; D is possibly TRBD1 (5 bases). This CDR3 contains 15 residues. V was shortened by 2 bases and J by 2 bases, with 13 bases between the two germline ends. Germline CDR1 is MNHEY and CDR2 is SVGAGI. The CDR3 is CASSYTSGSPYEQYF. DNA for the CDR3: TGTGCCAGCAGTTACACTTCAGGGTCCCCCTACGAGCAGTACTTC.

This chain connects TRBV2 to TRBJ2-5; tentatively, D is TRBD2 (6 bases). CDR3 size: 15 residues. The V and J ends lost 4 bases and 5 bases respectively, with 17 bases between them. Germline CDR1 reads SNHLY; CDR2 reads FYNNEI. The chain's CDR3 is CASSVEGIVRETQYF. The CDR3 bases are TGTGCCAGCAGTGTGGAGGGGATTGTTCGGGAGACCCAGTACTTC.

The V call is TRBV5-1, the J call TRBJ2-1, with TRBD2 identical over 7 bases. The CDR3 runs 12 residues. CDR1 SGHRS and CDR2 YFSETQ come from the germline V gene. V dropped 4 bases and J dropped 9; count of bases not matched to a gene: 4. CDR3 nucleotides: TGCGCCAGCAGCGGGCGGGAGTTTGAGCAGTTCTTC. Protein: CASSGREFEQFF.